The 2 T cell receptor beta chains listed next were all sequenced from one sample in a study of T cell responses to AZD1222 COVID-19 vaccine. Here immunoSEQ multiplex PCR was the method, and the copy in TCRdb shows in-frame clones only, minus some. The sample holds about 120,000 clones, approximately 83% seen once. This sample comprised peripheral blood, obtained on day 0 of MenACWY control vaccination. Receptors originate from an adult in good health.

The J gene is TRBJ2-1, the V gene TRBV10-3; 9 bases are shared with TRBD1. The CDR3 totals 15 residues. Germline-derived CDR1 and CDR2 are ENHRY and SYGVKD. J was trimmed by 4 bases and V by 5 bases; bases with no gene match: 6. The CDR3 is CAISWGGQGYNEQFF. CDR3 DNA: TGTGCCATCAGTTGGGGGGGACAGGGATACAATGAGCAGTTCTTC.

This clone came up many times. The V and J genes are TRBV13 and TRBJ1-1; D perhaps matches TRBD1 (6 bases). V gave up 7 bases and J gave up 3 bases, with 15 bases separating them. Per the germline V gene, CDR1 is PRHDT and CDR2 is FYEKMQ (reference sequence). The CDR3 spans 14 residues. CDR3 nucleotides: TGTGCCAGCACCCTAAGGGGGGGCGACACTGAAGCTTTCTTT. Protein: CASTLRGGDTEAFF.